This T cell receptor beta chain was sequenced in a study of blood T cell repertoires in COVID-19. Study as a whole: Acute and convalescent COVID-19 samples came from the United States, Italy and Spain. Nucleic acid was either cDNA or gDNA, and it came from T cells, B-cell-depleted T cells, or PBMCs.

Methods used by the authors: Nucleated cell number was recorded as an estimate derived from reference gene primer amplification. TCRdb keeps only in-frame clones here, not all; method: immunoSEQ multiplex PCR. The V and J calls and clone size are taken from that table; D and trimming were inferred from the DNA. The sample has 150,000 to 200,000 clones, 85% to 90% seen once; the top ten hold less than 5.5%. The receptor was derived from a human donor in a cohort sampled during active COVID-19. Source material: peripheral blood.

The CDR3: CASTKGVNTEAFF. The DNA for the CDR3 is TGTGCCAGCACCAAGGGGGTGAACACTGAAGCTTTCTTT. V gene TRBV2 combines with J gene TRBJ1-1; tentative D call: TRBD1 (6 bases). CDR3 length: 13 residues. Germline V gene data show CDR1 as SNHLY and CDR2 as FYNNEI. Trimming stripped 7 bases from V and 0 bases from J, with 9 bases between.